This entry lists 19 T cell receptor beta chains sequenced from one sample in a study of shared clonotypes between healthy human individuals. The table came from immunoSEQ multiplex PCR; TCRdb's copy has only in-frame clones and leaves some out. Among about 2 million clones listed, around 95% were seen once. Specimen: naive CD4+ T cells sorted from blood. Subset noted: CD45RA+ positively selected. Every receptor here comes from a man younger than 35 in good health.

The CDR3 loop is CASSLEATTRTDTQYF. In DNA, the CDR3 is TGTGCCAGCAGCTTAGAGGCGACTACACGCACAGATACGCAGTATTTT. This rearrangement joins TRBV11-2 to TRBJ2-3, with D maybe TRBD2 (5 bases). This CDR3 region has 16 residues. Trimming took 0 bases from V and 1 from J, leaving 11 bases between them. The V gene's germline CDR1 is SGHAT and CDR2 FQNNGV.

This chain connects TRBV18 to TRBJ1-2, with D unclear. The germline V gene encodes CDR1 KGHSH and CDR2 LQKENI. The CDR3 is 16 residues long. Trimming shortened V by 6 bases and J by 0 bases, and 17 bases separated the two germline ends. CDR3: CASSPPLVETNYGYTF. The DNA for the CDR3 is TGTGCCAGCTCTCCCCCCTTGGTAGAGACTAACTATGGCTACACCTTC.

The rearrangement links TRBV28 to TRBJ2-7; 11 bases fit TRBD2. This CDR3 is built from 15 residues. The germline CDR1 and CDR2 sequences are MDHEN and SYDVKM. V shed 7 bases and J 1 base; nucleotides not matched to a gene: 6. For the CDR3, the DNA is TGTGCCAGCAACCTAGCGGGAGGTGTGTCCTACGAGCAGTACTTC. It specifies CASNLAGGVSYEQYF.

The CDR3 nucleotides are TGCAGCGTTCGGGAGGGGGCGAAAGCTTTCTTT. Translation: CSVREGAKAFF. J is TRBJ1-1 and V is TRBV29-1; 7 bases line up with TRBD1. This CDR3 has 11 residues. Germline CDR1 SQVTM, CDR2 ANQGSEA. V lost 5 bases and J lost 9; bases outside the gene matches: 6.

This chain connects TRBV11-2 to TRBJ2-7; 15 bases match TRBD2. The V and J ends lost 5 bases and 6 bases, in that order; junction bases with no gene match: 5. Germline V CDR1 and CDR2: SGHAT, FQNNGV. This CDR3 is 15 amino acids long. CDR3 in DNA: TGTGCCAGCAGCCCAGGACTAGCGGGAGGGACCGAGCAGTACTTC. Translation gives CASSPGLAGGTEQYF.

In regard to this clone: Other DNA sequences in the same sample also yield this CDR3. This chain connects TRBV5-1 to TRBJ1-5; the match to TRBD1 covers 11 bases. J gave up 1 base and V 3 bases, and 0 bases lay outside the gene matches. Germline loops: CDR1 SGHRS, CDR2 YFSETQ. This CDR3 contains 15 residues. DNA for the CDR3: TGCGCCAGCAGCTGGACAGGGGGCAGCAATCAGCCCCAGCATTTT. Encoded protein: CASSWTGGSNQPQHF.

Notes on this clone: The CDR3 end shows no conserved phenylalanine or tryptophan, and so a read error is likely. The DNA is omitted, as the CDR3 cannot be located on it reliably, and the CDR3 follows TCRdb's listing. The chain uses TRBV18 and TRBJ1-1. 13 amino acids form the CDR3, both terminal residues included. The germline CDR1 and CDR2 sequences are KGHSH and LQKENI. CDR3 residues: CASSPPGAPRGFL.

In this sample, this clone turned up once. The rearrangement uses TRBV5-4 and TRBJ2-2, with TRBD1 as a possible D gene (5 bases). Per germline, CDR1 SGHNT and CDR2 YYREEE (reference sequence). Trimming shortened V by 0 bases and J by 4 bases, and 7 bases separated the two germline ends. The CDR3 consists of 14 residues. The DNA for the CDR3 is TGTGCCAGCAGCTTGGGACAGATCACCGGGGAGCTGTTTTTT. Its translation is CASSLGQITGELFF.

The V gene is TRBV27, the J gene TRBJ1-1; D unresolved. V lost 5 bases and J lost 1, with 8 bases in between. The CDR3 loop spans 13 amino acids. The germline V gene encodes CDR1 MNHEY and CDR2 SMNVEV (reference sequence). CDR3 bases: TGTGCCAGCAGTCCGGGTAGGAACACTGAAGCTTTCTTT. As protein: CASSPGRNTEAFF.

The chain combines TRBV30 with TRBJ2-7; either TRBD1 or TRBD2 may supply D (5 bases each). CDR3 length equals 12 residues. Germline V gives CDR1 GTSNPN, CDR2 SVGIG (reference sequence). Trimming removed 5 bases from V and 4 bases from J, with 12 bases in between. The CDR3 loop reads CAWSRDVYEQYF. The CDR3 nucleotides are TGTGCCTGGTCCCGGGACGTATACGAGCAGTACTTC.

This clone was detected a few times. The V call is TRBV5-1, the J call TRBJ1-2; no definite D call. Trimming stripped 0 bases from V and 3 bases from J, with 12 bases between. Per germline, CDR1 SGHRS and CDR2 YFSETQ. This CDR3 comprises 15 residues. This CDR3 reads CASSLEAGQHYGYTF. CDR3 nucleotide sequence: TGCGCCAGCAGCTTGGAGGCAGGCCAACACTATGGCTACACCTTC.

V is TRBV7-9 and J is TRBJ1-1; 8 bases line up with TRBD1. V was pared by 5 bases and J by 5 bases, with 7 bases of the junction left unmatched. This CDR3 is built from 14 residues. The germline V gene encodes CDR1 SEHNR and CDR2 FQNEAQ (reference sequence). CDR3 loop: CASSPPDRGTEAFF. CDR3 DNA: TGTGCCAGCAGCCCTCCTGACAGGGGAACTGAAGCTTTCTTT.

The rearrangement joins TRBV28 to TRBJ2-7, with TRBD1 matching 9 bases. Per the germline V gene, CDR1 is MDHEN and CDR2 is SYDVKM. Trimming at V came to 3 bases and at J to 1 base, leaving 4 bases not matched to a gene. The CDR3 has 15 amino acids. The CDR3, as DNA: TGTGCCAGCAGTTTGGGGGACAGGGCATCCTACGAGCAGTACTTC. Translated, it gives CASSLGDRASYEQYF.

The genes are TRBV6-6 and TRBJ1-2; 8 bases align to TRBD1. Per the germline V gene, CDR1 is MNHNY and CDR2 is SVGAGI (reference sequence). The V and J ends lost 6 bases and 1 base, in that order; junction bases with no gene match: 4. This CDR3 is 14 amino acids long. CDR3 amino acids: CASSRTGHNYGYTF. The CDR3 DNA follows: TGTGCCAGCAGCCGGACAGGGCATAACTATGGCTACACCTTC.

V is TRBV11-2 and J is TRBJ2-2; the D gene could be TRBD1 or TRBD2 (5 bases each). Germline V gives CDR1 SGHAT, CDR2 FQNNGV. This CDR3 is 17 amino acids long. V lost 5 bases and J lost 1, with 17 bases in between. This chain's CDR3 is CASSPRPLGVNTGELFF. The CDR3 nucleotides are TGTGCCAGCAGCCCTAGACCCTTGGGGGTGAACACCGGGGAGCTGTTTTTT. The complete variable domain, with remaining parts taken from reference TRBV11-2 and TRBJ2-2, reads EAGVAQSPRYKIIEKRQSVAFWCNPISGHATLYWYQQILGQGPKLLIQFQNNGVVDDSQLPKDRFSAERLKGVDSTLKIQPAKLEDSAVYLCASSPRPLGVNTGELFFGEGSRLTVL.

The rearrangement joins TRBV5-6 to TRBJ2-3, with D perhaps TRBD2 (5 bases). The V and J ends lost 6 bases and 6 bases respectively, with 11 bases between them. The germline V gene encodes CDR1 SGHDT and CDR2 YYEEEE. CDR3 length equals 12 residues. The CDR3 here is CASKVGADTQYF. In nucleotides, the CDR3 is TGTGCCAGCAAGGTGGGAGCGGATACGCAGTATTTT.

The V gene is TRBV28, the J gene TRBJ1-2; no clear D gene. Germline V gene data show CDR1 as MDHEN and CDR2 as SYDVKM. V gave up 6 bases and J gave up 4 bases, with 9 bases separating them. This CDR3 has 12 amino acids. DNA of the CDR3: TGTGCCAGCAGGTTTTCCAGCTATGGCTACACCTTC. This gives the protein CASRFSSYGYTF.

Only one count was recorded for this clone. This chain links TRBV7-3 with TRBJ2-2; the match to TRBD1 covers 11 bases. In germline, CDR1 is SGHTA, CDR2 FQGTGA. J lost 5 bases, V lost 3 bases, and 5 bases had no gene match. CDR3 length equals 16 residues. This CDR3 is CASSLDRGRNTGELFF. The DNA for the CDR3 is TGTGCCAGCAGCTTGGACAGGGGGCGCAATACCGGGGAGCTGTTTTTT.

V and J are TRBV13 and TRBJ2-1; D is possibly TRBD1 (5 bases). The CDR3 covers 16 residues. Germline CDR1 reads PRHDT; CDR2 reads FYEKMQ (reference sequence). V was shortened by 5 bases and J by 3 bases, with 17 bases between the two germline ends. CDR3 in amino acids: CASSARQRQIYNEQFF. The CDR3, as DNA: TGTGCCAGCAGCGCCCGACAGCGACAAATCTACAATGAGCAGTTCTTC. The full variable domain, its missing parts supplied by reference TRBV13 and TRBJ2-1, is AAGVIQSPRHLIKEKRETATLKCYPIPRHDTVYWYQQGPGQDPQFLISFYEKMQSDKGSIPDRFSAQQFSDYHSELNMSSLELGDSALYFCASSARQRQIYNEQFFGPGTRLTVL.